In this sample, the clone carrying this T cell receptor (beta chain) turned up a few times. This CDR3 comprises 16 residues. Trimming removed 1 base from V and 6 bases from J; junction bases left unmatched: 7. Looked up from germline, CDR1 is SEHNR and CDR2 is FQNEAQ (reference sequence). Original methodology: Estimation of nucleated cell counts relied on the amplification of reference gene primers. Generated by immunoSEQ multiplex PCR, the TCRdb table keeps only in-frame clones and is missing some. That table supplies the V and J calls and clone size; D and trimming were determined from the DNA. The data contain approximately 220,000 clones, about 86% of them seen just once; the ten biggest clones take up 3.5% to 4%. These data belong to a study of blood T cell repertoires in COVID-19. At the level of the study: COVID-19 samples from acute and convalescent phases originated in the United States, Italy and Spain.

Cohorts were assigned according to the clinical history that participants reported. Sequenced material: PBMCs or T cells enriched from blood (not recorded which). The J gene is TRBJ2-2, the V gene TRBV7-9; 8 nucleotides agree with TRBD2. The receptor was isolated from a woman between 40 and 55 years old with acute COVID-19. For the CDR3, the DNA is TGTGCCAGCAGCTTAGGAGGCGGGAGGCTGGCCGGGGAGCTGTTTTTT. Protein product: CASSLGGGRLAGELFF.